These T cell receptor beta chains were read from a single sample in a study of CD8+CD57+ T cells in acquired aplastic anemia. One entry per CDR3 protein, called by TCRdb with MiXCR from the reads. The data contain around 180,000 distinct CDR3 sequences, 55% to 70% of them singletons. Input material: sorted CD4+, CD8+, or CD8+CD57+ T cells (not recorded which) from PBMCs. These receptors were obtained from a human donor in good health. CDR3s leave out the opening cysteine and the closing phenylalanine or tryptophan. Fields, in order: CDR3 length, clone size, J gene, V gene, CDR3 protein. Not all rows give a size; the values are once, few, many and, for expanded clones, a class.

len: 13
abundance: -
j_gene: TRBJ1-5
v_gene: TRBV6-1
CDR3aa: ASSYPDREDQPQH

len: 12
abundance: -
j_gene: TRBJ1-5
v_gene: TRBV2
CDR3aa: ASNGSPSNQPQH

len: 12
abundance: few
j_gene: TRBJ1-2
v_gene: TRBV5-1
CDR3aa: ASSEDRGFGGYT

len: 15
abundance: -
j_gene: TRBJ1-1
v_gene: TRBV20-1
CDR3aa: SARDAARTTKNTEAF

len: 16
abundance: many
j_gene: TRBJ1-5
v_gene: TRBV6-6
CDR3aa: ASSYSIPRAGLNQPQH

len: 11
abundance: -
j_gene: TRBJ2-7
v_gene: TRBV9
CDR3aa: ASSVEGVHEQY

len: 11
abundance: -
j_gene: TRBJ1-1
v_gene: TRBV7-2
CDR3aa: ASSPSTGRQAF

len: 13
abundance: -
j_gene: TRBJ2-1
v_gene: TRBV20-1
CDR3aa: SAAHTYRSYNEQF

len: 14
abundance: many
j_gene: TRBJ2-1
v_gene: TRBV7-9
CDR3aa: ASSPRGAGGGNEQF

len: 10
abundance: -
j_gene: TRBJ2-7
v_gene: TRBV29-1
CDR3aa: SVGTGSGEQY

len: 13
abundance: few
j_gene: TRBJ1-1
v_gene: TRBV7-8
CDR3aa: ASSLPLGTGTGAF

len: 9
abundance: -
j_gene: TRBJ1-2
v_gene: TRBV20-1
CDR3aa: SAREYYGYT

len: 13
abundance: once
j_gene: TRBJ2-7
v_gene: TRBV7-2
CDR3aa: ASSPGTSGDYEQY

len: 14
abundance: -
j_gene: TRBJ2-5
v_gene: TRBV7-3
CDR3aa: ASSSPGPTRGETQY

len: 14
abundance: few
j_gene: TRBJ2-7
v_gene: TRBV24-1
CDR3aa: ATSDSGQGLFYEQY

len: 7
abundance: -
j_gene: -
v_gene: TRBV9
CDR3aa: ASRETQY

len: 13
abundance: once
j_gene: TRBJ2-1
v_gene: TRBV12-3/TRBV12-4
CDR3aa: ASSLEPETHNEQF

len: 12
abundance: -
j_gene: TRBJ2-1
v_gene: TRBV7-9
CDR3aa: ASSAPLANNEQF

len: 12
abundance: many
j_gene: TRBJ1-2
v_gene: TRBV29-1
CDR3aa: SVEDTTGNYGYT

len: 11
abundance: -
j_gene: TRBJ1-1
v_gene: TRBV10-3
CDR3aa: AMGEGMNTEAF

len: 11
abundance: -
j_gene: TRBJ2-2
v_gene: TRBV12-3/TRBV12-4
CDR3aa: ASSREEDRELF

len: 6
abundance: -
j_gene: TRBJ2-7
v_gene: TRBV24-1
CDR3aa: ATTEQY

len: 13
abundance: -
j_gene: TRBJ1-2
v_gene: TRBV2
CDR3aa: ASSPPSAAFYGYT

len: 11
abundance: once
j_gene: TRBJ1-1
v_gene: TRBV20-1
CDR3aa: SAREDRYTEAF

len: 13
abundance: -
j_gene: TRBJ2-5
v_gene: TRBV10-1
CDR3aa: ASSEKGLAGVVQY

len: 13
abundance: -
j_gene: TRBJ1-3
v_gene: TRBV7-2
CDR3aa: ASRLTTVSGNTIY

len: 12
abundance: -
j_gene: TRBJ2-7
v_gene: TRBV20-1
CDR3aa: SAHDRGASYEQY

len: 9
abundance: -
j_gene: TRBJ1-5
v_gene: TRBV25-1
CDR3aa: ASRGNQPQH

len: 14
abundance: -
j_gene: TRBJ2-7
v_gene: TRBV6-1
CDR3aa: ASRTSGTTWSYEQY

len: 15
abundance: -
j_gene: TRBJ2-1
v_gene: TRBV7-9
CDR3aa: AGSLPRTSGRDSEQF

len: 10
abundance: many
j_gene: TRBJ2-7
v_gene: TRBV7-9
CDR3aa: ASSSDLYEQY

len: 17
abundance: -
j_gene: TRBJ1-5
v_gene: TRBV7-2
CDR3aa: ASSFDVGTGEGNGQPQH

len: 15
abundance: -
j_gene: TRBJ2-2
v_gene: TRBV10-3
CDR3aa: AISRTSGGENTGELF

len: 12
abundance: -
j_gene: TRBJ2-1
v_gene: TRBV7-9
CDR3aa: ASSLTVAGSEQF

len: 11
abundance: once
j_gene: TRBJ1-1
v_gene: TRBV7-3
CDR3aa: ASSSDKNTEAF

len: 18
abundance: many
j_gene: TRBJ2-1
v_gene: TRBV11-3
CDR3aa: ASSPRTSGSGKGSYNEQF

len: 13
abundance: -
j_gene: TRBJ2-7
v_gene: TRBV12-3/TRBV12-4
CDR3aa: ASSPQNRDPYEQY

len: 14
abundance: few
j_gene: TRBJ2-7
v_gene: TRBV9
CDR3aa: ASSLIGQGDIYEQY

len: 11
abundance: -
j_gene: TRBJ1-5
v_gene: TRBV9
CDR3aa: ASSVAGNQPQH

len: 13
abundance: -
j_gene: TRBJ2-3
v_gene: TRBV20-1
CDR3aa: SARDLRAITDTQY

len: 15
abundance: -
j_gene: TRBJ2-1
v_gene: TRBV29-1
CDR3aa: SVALYPPATDYNEQF

len: 17
abundance: -
j_gene: TRBJ2-7
v_gene: TRBV7-2
CDR3aa: ASSLYVASGSFTSYEQY

len: 13
abundance: -
j_gene: TRBJ2-7
v_gene: TRBV4-3
CDR3aa: ASSEWTKGEYEQY

len: 13
abundance: -
j_gene: TRBJ2-1
v_gene: TRBV29-1
CDR3aa: SVYLLRDSYNEQF

len: 12
abundance: -
j_gene: TRBJ2-1
v_gene: TRBV29-1
CDR3aa: SQEGGAVHNEQF

len: 12
abundance: -
j_gene: TRBJ2-7
v_gene: TRBV7-2
CDR3aa: AGSAGQGGYEQY